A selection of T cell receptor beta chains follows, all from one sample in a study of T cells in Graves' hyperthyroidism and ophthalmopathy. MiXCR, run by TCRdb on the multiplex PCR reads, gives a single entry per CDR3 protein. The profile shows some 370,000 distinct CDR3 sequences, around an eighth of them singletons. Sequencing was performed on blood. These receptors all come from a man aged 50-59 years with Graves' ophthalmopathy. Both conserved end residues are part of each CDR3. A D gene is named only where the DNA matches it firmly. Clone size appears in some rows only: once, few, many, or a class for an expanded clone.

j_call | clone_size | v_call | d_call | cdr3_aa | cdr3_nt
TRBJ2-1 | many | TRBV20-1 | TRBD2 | CSARDLEREGADEQFF | TGCAGTGCTAGAGATTTGGAGCGGGAGGGCGCCGATGAGCAGTTCTTC
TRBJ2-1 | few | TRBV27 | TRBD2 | CASTRSGSGDYEQFF | TGTGCCAGCACCAGAAGCGGGAGTGGGGACTATGAGCAGTTCTTC
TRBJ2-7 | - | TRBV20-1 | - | CSARTDLYEQYF | TGCAGTGCTAGGACGGATCTCTACGAGCAGTACTTC
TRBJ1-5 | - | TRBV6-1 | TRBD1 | CASSLTGAHQPQHF | TGTGCCAGCAGCCTTACAGGGGCCCATCAGCCCCAGCATTTT
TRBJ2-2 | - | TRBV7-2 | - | CATTAYGGAGELFF | TGTGCCACCACCGCTTATGGGGGAGCCGGGGAGCTGTTTTTT
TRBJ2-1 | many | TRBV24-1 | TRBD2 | CATSDWTSGSDEQFF | TGTGCCACCAGTGATTGGACTAGCGGGAGCGATGAGCAGTTCTTC
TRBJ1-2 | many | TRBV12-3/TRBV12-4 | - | CASSFRGYGYTF | TGTGCCAGCAGTTTCCGGGGCTATGGCTACACCTTC
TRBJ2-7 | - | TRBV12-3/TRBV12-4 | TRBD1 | CASRETGESSYEQYF | TGTGCCAGCCGTGAAACAGGGGAAAGCTCCTACGAGCAGTACTTC
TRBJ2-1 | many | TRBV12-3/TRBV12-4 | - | CASSLWDMGRRGNEQFF | TGTGCCAGCAGTCTATGGGACATGGGGAGGAGGGGCAATGAGCAGTTCTTC
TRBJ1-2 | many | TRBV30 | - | CAWTQRGFSIYTF | TGTGCCTGGACCCAAAGGGGGTTTAGTATCTACACCTTC
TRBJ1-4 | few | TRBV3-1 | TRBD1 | CASSQGRDRGNEKLFF | TGTGCCAGCAGCCAAGGTCGGGACAGGGGGAATGAAAAACTGTTTTTT
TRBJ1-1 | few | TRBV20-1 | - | CSGARGAGTEAFF | TGCAGCGGGGCCCGGGGGGCCGGCACTGAAGCTTTCTTT
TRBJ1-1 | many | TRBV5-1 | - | CASSGGLRGAENTEAFF | TGCGCCAGCAGCGGAGGGCTACGAGGGGCGGAGAACACTGAAGCTTTCTTT
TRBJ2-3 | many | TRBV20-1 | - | CSAQTQGPRTDTQYF | TGCAGTGCTCAAACTCAGGGGCCTCGCACAGATACGCAGTATTTT
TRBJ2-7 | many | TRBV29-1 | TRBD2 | CSALRTSGKYEQYF | TGCAGCGCCCTCAGGACTAGCGGCAAATACGAGCAGTACTTC
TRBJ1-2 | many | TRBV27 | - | CASRGHTSNYGYTF | TGTGCCAGCAGGGGACATACTTCTAACTATGGCTACACCTTC
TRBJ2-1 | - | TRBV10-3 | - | CAIGTGVGVGEQFF | TGTGCCATCGGGACGGGAGTTGGGGTGGGTGAGCAGTTCTTC
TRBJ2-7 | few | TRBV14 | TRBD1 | CASSLNRGGEQYF | TGTGCCAGCAGCCTTAACAGGGGCGGGGAGCAGTACTTC
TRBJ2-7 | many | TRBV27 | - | CASHEQGDYEQYF | TGTGCCAGTCATGAGCAAGGGGACTACGAGCAGTACTTC
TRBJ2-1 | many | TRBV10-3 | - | CAISENENEQFF | TGTGCCATCAGTGAGAACGAGAATGAGCAGTTCTTC
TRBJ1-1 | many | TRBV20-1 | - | CSARGVGPVAFF | TGCAGTGCTAGAGGTGTAGGGCCAGTGGCTTTCTTT
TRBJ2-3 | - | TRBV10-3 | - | CAISRDVADTQYF | TGTGCCATCAGTCGGGATGTTGCAGATACGCAGTATTTT
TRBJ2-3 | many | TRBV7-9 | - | CASSLEPALPTDTQYF | TGTGCCAGCAGCTTAGAACCAGCTCTACCCACAGATACGCAGTATTTT
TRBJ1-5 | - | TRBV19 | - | CASNPQGTQPQHF | TGTGCCAGTAACCCCCAGGGGACTCAGCCCCAGCATTTT
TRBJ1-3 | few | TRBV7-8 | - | CASSLDHSGNTIYF | TGTGCCAGCAGCCTAGACCACAGCGGAAACACCATATATTTT
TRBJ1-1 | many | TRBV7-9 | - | CASSLDRRPEAFF | TGTGCCAGCAGCTTAGATCGACGCCCCGAAGCTTTCTTT
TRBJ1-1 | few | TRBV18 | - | CASSPAINTEAFF | TGTGCCAGCTCACCGGCGATTAACACTGAAGCTTTCTTT
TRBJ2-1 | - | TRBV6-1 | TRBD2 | CASSGLALAFSEQFF | TGTGCCAGCAGTGGACTAGCGCTCGCCTTCAGTGAGCAGTTCTTC
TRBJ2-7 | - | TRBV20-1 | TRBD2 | CSAKNLAGGYEQYF | TGCAGTGCCAAAAATCTAGCGGGAGGCTATGAGCAGTACTTC
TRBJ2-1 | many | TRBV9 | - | CASSTPGTHSYNEQFF | TGTGCCAGCAGCACCCCCGGGACACACTCCTACAATGAGCAGTTCTTC
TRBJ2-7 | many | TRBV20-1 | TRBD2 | CSAGGLAGGLNEQYF | TGCAGTGCTGGGGGACTAGCGGGAGGGTTAAACGAGCAGTACTTC
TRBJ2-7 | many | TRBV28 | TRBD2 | CASGPGLAGGEQYF | TGTGCCAGCGGGCCGGGACTAGCGGGAGGCGAGCAGTACTTC
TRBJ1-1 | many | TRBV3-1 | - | CASSTQSTAYEAFF | TGTGCCAGCAGCACACAATCGACAGCCTATGAAGCTTTCTTT
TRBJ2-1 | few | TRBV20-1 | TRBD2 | CSARDSRTSGRYNEQFF | TGCAGTGCTAGAGATAGCCGGACTAGCGGGAGGTACAATGAGCAGTTCTTC
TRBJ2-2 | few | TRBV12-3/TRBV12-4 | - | CASHMGRRDTGELFF | TGTGCCAGCCATATGGGGAGGCGGGACACCGGGGAGCTGTTTTTT
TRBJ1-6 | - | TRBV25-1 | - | CASSESPGGATPLHF | TGTGCCAGCAGTGAATCCCCTGGGGGGGCGACACCCCTCCACTTT
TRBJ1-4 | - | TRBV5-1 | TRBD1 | CASSLAARGSNEKLFF | TGCGCCAGCAGCTTAGCAGCCAGGGGGTCTAATGAAAAACTGTTTTTT
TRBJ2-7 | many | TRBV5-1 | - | CASSSAGSYEQYF | TGCGCCAGCAGCTCCGCAGGGAGTTACGAGCAGTACTTC
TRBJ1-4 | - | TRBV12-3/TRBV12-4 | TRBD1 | CASSLGQGVEKLFF | TGTGCCAGCAGTTTAGGACAGGGTGTTGAAAAACTGTTTTTT
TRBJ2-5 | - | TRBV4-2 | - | CASSQDPTREETQYF | TGTGCCAGCAGCCAAGATCCGACGAGAGAAGAGACCCAGTACTTC
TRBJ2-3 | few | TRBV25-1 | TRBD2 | CASSIRTSGTSSSDTQYF | TGTGCCAGCAGCATCAGGACTAGCGGGACCTCTTCTTCAGATACGCAGTATTTT
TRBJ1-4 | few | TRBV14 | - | CASSHSWGMREKLFF | TGTGCCAGCAGCCATAGCTGGGGAATGCGTGAAAAACTGTTTTTT
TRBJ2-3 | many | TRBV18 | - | CASSPTRSDTQYF | TGTGCCAGCTCACCTACGAGGTCAGATACGCAGTATTTT
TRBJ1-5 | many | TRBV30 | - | CAWSSGDQPQHF | TGTGCCTGGAGTTCTGGGGATCAGCCCCAGCATTTT
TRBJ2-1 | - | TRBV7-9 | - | CASSSQGGSDEQFF | TGTGCCAGCAGCTCGCAAGGAGGGAGCGATGAGCAGTTCTTC
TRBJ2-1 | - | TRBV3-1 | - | CASSRAGNEQFF | TGTGCCAGCAGCCGTGCGGGGAATGAGCAGTTCTTC